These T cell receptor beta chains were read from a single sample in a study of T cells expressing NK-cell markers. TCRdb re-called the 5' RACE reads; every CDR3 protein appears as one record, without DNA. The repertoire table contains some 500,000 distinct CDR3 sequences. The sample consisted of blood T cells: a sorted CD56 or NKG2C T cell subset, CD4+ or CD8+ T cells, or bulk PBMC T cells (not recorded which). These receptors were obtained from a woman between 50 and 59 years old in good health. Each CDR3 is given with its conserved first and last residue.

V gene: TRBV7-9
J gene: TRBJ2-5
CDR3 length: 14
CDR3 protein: CASSPGGYSGAQYF

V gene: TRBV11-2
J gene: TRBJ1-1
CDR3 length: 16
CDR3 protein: CASSLGKDRGDTEAFF

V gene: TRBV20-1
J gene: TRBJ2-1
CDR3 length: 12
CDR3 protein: CSARDFMNEQFF

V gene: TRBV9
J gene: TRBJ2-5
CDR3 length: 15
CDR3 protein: CASSASGTPRETQYF

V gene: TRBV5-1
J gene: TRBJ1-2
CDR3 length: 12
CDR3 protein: CASSTSDSAYTF

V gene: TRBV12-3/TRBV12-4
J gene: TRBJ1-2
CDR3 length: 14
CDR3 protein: CASSSDRQNYGYTF

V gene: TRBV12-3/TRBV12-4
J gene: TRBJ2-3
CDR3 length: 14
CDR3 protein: CASSSGPKADTQYF

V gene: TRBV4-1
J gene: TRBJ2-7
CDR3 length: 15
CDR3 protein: CASSHARDRGYEQYF

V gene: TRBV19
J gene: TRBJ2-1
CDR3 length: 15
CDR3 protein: CASSIGGRLRDEQFF

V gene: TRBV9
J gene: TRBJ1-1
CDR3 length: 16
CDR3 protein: CASSPEIGGGSAEAFF

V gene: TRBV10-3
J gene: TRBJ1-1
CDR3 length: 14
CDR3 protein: CAISDLGTNTEAFF

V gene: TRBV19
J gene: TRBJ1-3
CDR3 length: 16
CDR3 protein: CASSMKGSVSGNTIYF

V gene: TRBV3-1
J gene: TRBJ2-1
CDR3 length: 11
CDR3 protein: CASRKGGEQFF

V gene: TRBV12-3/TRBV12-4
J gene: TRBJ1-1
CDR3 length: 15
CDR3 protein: CASSMGQGGNTEAFF

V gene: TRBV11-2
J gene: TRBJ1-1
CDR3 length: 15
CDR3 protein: CASRTVRLPNTEAFF

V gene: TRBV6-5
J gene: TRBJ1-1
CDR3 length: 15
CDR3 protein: CASSYVGTGPTGAFF

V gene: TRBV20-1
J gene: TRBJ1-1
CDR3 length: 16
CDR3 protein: CSARDTQDGGHTEAFF

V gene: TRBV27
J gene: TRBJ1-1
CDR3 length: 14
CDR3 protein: CASSFRQANTEAFF

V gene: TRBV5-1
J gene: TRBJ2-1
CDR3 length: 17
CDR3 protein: CASSSLVGTSGYNEQFF

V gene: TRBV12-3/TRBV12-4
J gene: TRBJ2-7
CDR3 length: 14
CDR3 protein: CASSPGAGSYEQYF

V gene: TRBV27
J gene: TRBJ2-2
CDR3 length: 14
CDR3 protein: CASRQLGITGELFF

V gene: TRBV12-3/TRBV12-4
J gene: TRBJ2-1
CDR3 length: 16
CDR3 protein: CASSLGGGRFPNEQFF

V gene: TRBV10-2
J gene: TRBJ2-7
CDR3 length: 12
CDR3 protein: CASQTASYEQYF

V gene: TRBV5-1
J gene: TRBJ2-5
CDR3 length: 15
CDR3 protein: CASSPGDREQETQYF

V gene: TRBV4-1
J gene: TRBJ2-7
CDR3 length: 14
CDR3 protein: CASSQDPPAYEQYF

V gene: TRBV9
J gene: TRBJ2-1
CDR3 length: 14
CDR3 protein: CASSVGPGSYEQFF

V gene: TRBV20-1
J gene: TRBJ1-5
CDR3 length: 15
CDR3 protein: CSARDHLGINQPQHF